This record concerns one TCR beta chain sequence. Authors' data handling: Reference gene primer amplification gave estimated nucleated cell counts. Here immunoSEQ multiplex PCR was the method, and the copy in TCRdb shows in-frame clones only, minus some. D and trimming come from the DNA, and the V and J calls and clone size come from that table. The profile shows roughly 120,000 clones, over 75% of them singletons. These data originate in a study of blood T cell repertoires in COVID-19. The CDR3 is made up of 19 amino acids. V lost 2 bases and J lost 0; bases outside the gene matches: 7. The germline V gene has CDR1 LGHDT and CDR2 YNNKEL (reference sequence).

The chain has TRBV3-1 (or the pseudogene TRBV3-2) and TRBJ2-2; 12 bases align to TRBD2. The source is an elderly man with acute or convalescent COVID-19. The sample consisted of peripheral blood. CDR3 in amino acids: CASSQPGLAGYPNTGELFF. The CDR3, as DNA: TGTGCCAGCAGCCAACCTGGACTAGCGGGGTACCCGAACACCGGGGAGCTGTTTTTT.